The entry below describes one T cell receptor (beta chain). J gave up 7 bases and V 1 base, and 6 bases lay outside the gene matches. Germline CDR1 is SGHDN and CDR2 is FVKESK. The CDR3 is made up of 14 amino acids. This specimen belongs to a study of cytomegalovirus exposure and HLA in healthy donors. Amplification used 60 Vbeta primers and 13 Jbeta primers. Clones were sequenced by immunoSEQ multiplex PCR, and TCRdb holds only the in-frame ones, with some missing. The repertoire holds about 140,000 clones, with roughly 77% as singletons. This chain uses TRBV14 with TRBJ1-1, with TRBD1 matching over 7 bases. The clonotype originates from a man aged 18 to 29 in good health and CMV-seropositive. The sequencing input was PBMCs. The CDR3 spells CASSQVGGGGEAFF. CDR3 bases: TGTGCCAGCAGCCAAGTTGGAGGGGGCGGTGAAGCTTTCTTT.